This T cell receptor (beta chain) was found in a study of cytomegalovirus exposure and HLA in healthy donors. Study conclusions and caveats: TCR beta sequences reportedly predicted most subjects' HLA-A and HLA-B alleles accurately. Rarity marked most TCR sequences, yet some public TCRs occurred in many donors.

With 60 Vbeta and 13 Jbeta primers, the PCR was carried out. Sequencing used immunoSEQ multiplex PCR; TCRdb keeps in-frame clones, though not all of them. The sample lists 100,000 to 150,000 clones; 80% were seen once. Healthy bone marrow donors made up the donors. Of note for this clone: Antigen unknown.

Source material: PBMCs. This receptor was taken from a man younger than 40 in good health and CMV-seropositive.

This CDR3 is CASSKVSPETQYF. For the CDR3, the DNA is TGTGCCAGCAGCAAAGTCAGTCCGGAGACCCAGTACTTC. V and J are TRBV21-1 and TRBJ2-5; the table calls TRBD1, which could not be checked here. TRBV21-1 is labeled a pseudogene. The CDR3 runs to 13 residues.